Here is one T cell receptor (beta chain) with its context. Germline CDR1 reads SGHVS; CDR2 reads FQNEAQ. V was clipped by 5 bases and J by 4 bases; unmatched bases: 8. The CDR3 is 15 residues long. These data come from a study of blood T cell repertoires in COVID-19. Study-level information: Nucleic acid was either cDNA or gDNA, and it came from T cells, B-cell-depleted T cells, or PBMCs.

In the original workflow: Amplifying reference gene primers gave estimates of nucleated cell counts. The data were produced by immunoSEQ multiplex PCR, yet TCRdb's version contains in-frame clones alone and is incomplete. That table supplies the V and J calls and clone size; D and trimming were determined from the DNA. This sample carries some 210,000 clones, under 90% of them seen once, and the ten largest clones take 20%. The chain has TRBV7-8 and TRBJ2-1; 7 nucleotides agree with TRBD1. This sequence was found in a human donor in a cohort sampled during active COVID-19. The sample consisted of peripheral blood. The CDR3 here is CASSPPPTGYNEQFF. CDR3 nucleotides: TGTGCCAGCAGCCCACCCCCGACAGGGTACAATGAGCAGTTCTTC.